This TCR beta chain emerged from a study of vaccination effects on CD4 cells after COVID-19 (dated by TCRdb to the early 2020s). For the wider study: Two doses of either the BNT162b2 or the mRNA-1273 mRNA SARS-CoV-2 vaccine were administered to participants. Pre-vaccine samples from two convalescent patients were drawn 16 days and one week before the first dose, 142 and 148 days after COVID-19 diagnosis. SARS-CoV-2 spike-specific CD4+ TCR repertoires were compared before and after mRNA vaccination in COVID-19 convalescent patients and in infection-naive vaccine recipients. The full study included fewer than eleven COVID-19 convalescent patients and several SARS-CoV-2-naive healthy vaccine recipients. In the study, cultures from other donors were sequenced using the Oncomine TCR Beta short-read assay on an Illumina iSeq 100.

Study-wide findings and limitations: Both infection-induced and vaccine-induced clones contracted markedly at late post-vaccination timepoints, which is consistent with waning T cell responses. In convalescent patients, the post-vaccine spike-reactive repertoire consisted mainly of new vaccine-induced clones, largely distinct from infection-induced clones. The study was limited by a small number of convalescent patients and lacked early post-infection timepoints.

A remark on this clone: Its antigen target is currently unknown. Base quality data are lacking; no much larger clone is found one base away.

To identify antigen-specific CD4+ T cell clonotypes by their expansion, the ViraFEST assay first stimulated PBMC with viral peptide pools and then applied TCR sequencing. After 10 days of culture, CD4+ T cells were isolated with the EasySep CD4+ T cell isolation kit. PCR-confirmed SARS-CoV-2 infection had occurred in convalescent patients between March and December 2020, before the Alpha, Beta and Delta variants emerged in the United States. Two million PBMC per well were cultured in IMDM with 5% human AB serum, 10 IU/ml IL-2 and gentamicin, plus 10 ug/ml peptides. On days 3 and 7, half of the culture medium was replaced with fresh IL-2-containing medium. Each peptide stimulation condition was cultured in triplicate wells unless otherwise noted. Using Ficoll-Paque Plus gradient centrifugation, PBMC were separated from whole blood and then either used fresh or cryopreserved at -140C. The QIAamp micro DNA kit was used to extract genomic DNA from the cultured CD4+ T cells.

To prepare the library, the immunoSEQ multiplex PCR assay was applied. DNA from the cultured, isolated CD4+ T cells was subjected to TCR beta CDR3 sequencing. In the paper's pipeline: Non-productive TCR sequences were discarded, and reads were trimmed to the CDR3 region, with only CDR3s of 7 or more amino acids retained. Antigen-specific clonotypes were identified with the MANAFEST web app by comparing expansion in peptide wells against reference cultures. For clones to be considered positive, expansion at FDR<0.05 versus reference and all other wells, an odds ratio above 5, and a frequency above 0.1% in two replicate wells were required. A clonotype was called cross-reactive if it was significantly expanded both in SARS-CoV-2 spike wells and in at least one common cold coronavirus spike condition. Levenshtein distance calculated with the stringdist R package was used to assess CDR3 similarity, and unrooted trees were constructed with ape in R 3.6.1. TCRdb stores this immuneACCESS table with in-frame sequences only. Part of the clones is absent; in the studies checked, under half of the shortfall reflects unresolved V genes, and no reason is known for the rest. V, J and clone size reflect that table, while D and trimming were determined from the DNA. For this sample there are roughly 45,000 clones; about 68% appear just once. Jointly, the top ten make up less than 30% of the sample.

The CDR3 has 16 amino acids, counting the end cysteine and phenylalanine. The retained sequence is limited to the CDR3, 48 bases, with the frame set at the first base. V was cut back by 4 bases and J by 2 bases, leaving a gap of 17 bases between them. The germline V gene specifies SGHRS as CDR1 and YFSETQ as CDR2. The rearrangement combines TRBV5-1 with TRBJ2-3; the D gene is possibly TRBD2, with 7 bases matching. This sequence originates from a human donor who had a prior SARS-CoV-2 infection. Here the sequenced sample was CD4+ T cells from PBMCs cultured with a peptide pool, taken before COVID-19 vaccination. For the CDR3, the sequence is CASSRVGAGDTDTQYF. In nucleotides, the sequence is TGCGCCAGCAGCCGGGTGGGGGCGGGGGACACAGATACGCAGTATTTT.